These 29 T cell receptor beta chains were sequenced from one sample in a study of OX40 agonist ivuxolimab in advanced cancers. Generated by immunoSEQ multiplex PCR, the TCRdb table keeps only in-frame clones and is missing some. This table holds about 59,000 clones, approximately 84% found once. The sequenced sample was CD4+ or CD8+ T cells sorted from blood, obtained in a trial of the OX40 agonist ivuxolimab. The receptors derive from an adult with an advanced solid tumor such as melanoma, head and neck, liver or kidney cancer.

The J gene is TRBJ2-3, the V gene TRBV11-2; TRBD2 might be the D (5 bases). V dropped 5 bases and J dropped 8 bases, with 17 bases sitting between them. Germline CDR1 is SGHAT and CDR2 is FQNNGV. CDR3 length: 14 residues. CDR3 region: CASSLRTGLGTQYF. The CDR3 DNA sequence: TGTGCCAGCAGCCTTCGGACGGGATTGGGTACGCAGTATTTT.

This clone was found a few times. The rearrangement uses TRBV9 and TRBJ1-1; 10 bases line up with TRBD1. CDR1 and CDR2 (germline): SGDLS, YYNGEE. This CDR3 has 16 amino acids. After removal of 0 bases from V and 0 bases from J, the junction contained 2 bases not matched to a gene. The DNA of the CDR3 is TGTGCCAGCAGCGTAGGGGGACAGGGGATGAACACTGAAGCTTTCTTT. It is translated as CASSVGGQGMNTEAFF.

This chain connects TRBV30 to TRBJ2-7; 7 bases line up with TRBD2. This CDR3 comprises 15 residues. Germline CDR1 GTSNPN, CDR2 SVGIG (reference sequence). The J segment lost 3 bases and the V segment lost 2 bases, leaving 10 bases of the junction unmatched. The CDR3 coding sequence is TGTGCCTGGAGTTCCCCCGGGACTATCAACTACGAGCAGTACTTC. Protein product: CAWSSPGTINYEQYF.

The V call is TRBV28, the J call TRBJ1-1; D uncertain. There are 11 residues in the CDR3. CDR1 is MDHEN, CDR2 SYDVKM, per germline. V dropped 7 bases and J dropped 6 bases, with 9 bases sitting between them. CDR3 in DNA: TGTGCCAGCAACGACTTGGCTGAAGCTTTCTTT. Translating gives CASNDLAEAFF. The full variable domain, with the rest looked up from reference TRBV28 and TRBJ1-1, is DVKVTQSSRYLVKRTGEKVFLECVQDMDHENMFWYRQDPGLGLRLIYFSYDVKMKEKGDIPEGYSVSREKKERFSLILESASTNQTSMYLCASNDLAEAFFGQGTRLTVV.

This chain joins TRBV28 and TRBJ2-1, with D hard to call. Germline-derived CDR1 and CDR2 are MDHEN and SYDVKM. The V end lost 3 bases, the J end lost 8 bases, and 8 bases lay between the germline ends. This CDR3 has 12 amino acids. CDR3 DNA: TGTGCCAGCAGTTTGCAAAGGGATGAGCAGTTCTTC. As protein: CASSLQRDEQFF.

The chain recombines TRBV30 with TRBJ2-1, with 8 bases fitting TRBD2. V dropped 5 bases and J dropped 4; count of bases not matched to a gene: 4. CDR1 GTSNPN and CDR2 SVGIG come from the germline V gene (reference sequence). The CDR3 runs 13 residues. The CDR3 region is CAWLASGYNEQFF. The CDR3 nucleotides read TGTGCCTGGCTGGCTAGCGGGTACAATGAGCAGTTCTTC.

This chain connects TRBV7-8 to TRBJ1-1; TRBD1 matches at 7 bases. The V and J ends lost 4 bases and 7 bases, in that order; junction bases with no gene match: 9. The CDR3 runs to 14 residues. From germline, CDR1 is SGHVS and CDR2 FQNEAQ. CDR3: CASSSTTGASEAFF. The DNA of the CDR3 is TGTGCCAGCAGCTCCACCACAGGGGCAAGTGAAGCTTTCTTT.

The J gene is TRBJ2-7, the V gene TRBV5-8, with D perhaps assigned TRBD1 or TRBD2 (5 bases each). The CDR3 has 16 residues. Trimming shortened V by 0 bases and J by 2 bases, and 15 bases separated the two germline ends. The germline CDR1 and CDR2 sequences are SGHTS and YDEGEE. The CDR3 nucleotides read TGTGCCAGCAGCTTGGGGGCCGGGACCGGTCCCTACGAGCAGTACTTC. This sequence encodes CASSLGAGTGPYEQYF.

V gene TRBV7-9 combines with J gene TRBJ1-2; D unresolved. Germline V gene data show CDR1 as SEHNR and CDR2 as FQNEAQ (reference sequence). The V and J ends lost 3 bases and 3 bases respectively, with 8 bases between them. CDR3 length: 13 residues. This CDR3 reads CASSFNTDYGYTF. CDR3 sequence (DNA): TGTGCCAGCAGCTTCAACACGGACTATGGCTACACCTTC.

This chain uses TRBV7-3 with TRBJ1-1, with D perhaps TRBD1 (6 bases). The CDR3 is 14 amino acids. Germline values: CDR1 SGHTA, CDR2 FQGTGA. V was cut by 5 bases and J by 2 bases, with 12 bases left in between. CDR3 nucleotide sequence: TGTGCCAGCAGCGTTGGGACAAGCAACACTGAAGCTTTCTTT. Translated, it gives CASSVGTSNTEAFF.

The chain is built from TRBV23-1 and TRBJ1-5; D is unresolved. TRBV23-1 is annotated as an ORF whose role is uncertain. V was cut by 3 bases and J by 4 bases, with 16 bases left in between. CDR3 length: 16 residues. The CDR3, as DNA: TGCGCCAGCAGTCAGATGGCCCGAGGGCTTAATCAGCCCCAGCATTTT. It codes for CASSQMARGLNQPQHF.

The chain couples TRBV2 to TRBJ2-7, with D perhaps TRBD1 (6 bases). V gave up 1 base and J gave up 12 bases, with 10 bases separating them. This CDR3 has 11 amino acids. Germline loops: CDR1 SNHLY, CDR2 FYNNEI. CDR3 sequence reads: CASSEEGDGYF. Here the CDR3 DNA reads TGTGCCAGCAGTGAAGAGGGGGATGGGTACTTC.

The rearrangement uses TRBV6-1 and TRBJ1-5, with a tentative D call TRBD1 (6 bases). Trimming shortened V by 9 bases and J by 4 bases, and 19 bases separated the two germline ends. The CDR3 has 15 residues. Germline CDR1 is MNHNS and CDR2 is SASEGT. The CDR3 loop reads CASLWGTTTNQPQHF. CDR3 nucleotide sequence: TGTGCCAGTCTATGGGGGACAACCACAAATCAGCCCCAGCATTTT.

The chain carries TRBV4-1 and TRBJ2-2, with 13 bases aligning to TRBD2. The CDR3 is 18 amino acids. Germline V gene data show CDR1 as MGHRA and CDR2 as YSYEKL. V gave up 1 base and J gave up 5 bases; unmatched junction bases: 7. Here the CDR3 reads CASSQGGLAGVGTGELFF. DNA for the CDR3: TGCGCCAGCAGCCAAGGAGGACTAGCGGGAGTGGGAACCGGGGAGCTGTTTTTT.

This rearrangement joins TRBV7-2 to TRBJ1-6; the match to TRBD1 covers 7 bases. Germline trimming cut 0 bases from V and 7 bases from J; bases unmatched to any gene: 6. This CDR3 has 16 residues. Germline V gives CDR1 SGHTA, CDR2 FQGNSA. CDR3 bases: TGTGCCAGCAGCTTAGCGTTCAGGACAGGAAATTCACCCCTCCACTTT. Protein: CASSLAFRTGNSPLHF. The variable domain in full, with the rest retrieved from reference TRBV7-2 and TRBJ1-6, is GAGVSQSPSNKVTEKGKDVELRCDPISGHTALYWYRQSLGQGLEFLIYFQGNSAPDKSGLPSDRFSAERTGGSVSTLTIQRTQQEDSAVYLCASSLAFRTGNSPLHFGNGTRLTVT.

This clone occurred a few times. The V gene is TRBV19, the J gene TRBJ2-2; 8 positions agree with TRBD1. The CDR3 is 14 amino acids. Unmatched junction bases numbered 1, after V lost 4 bases and J lost 3 bases. The V gene's germline CDR1 is LNHDA and CDR2 SQIVND (reference sequence). CDR3 coding DNA: TGTGCCAGTAGTAAACAGGGGGACACCGGGGAGCTGTTTTTT. This translates into CASSKQGDTGELFF.

The chain recombines TRBV14 with TRBJ2-5; D gene uncertain. Trimming pared 3 bases from V and 2 bases from J, leaving 7 bases between. Germline V lookup: CDR1 SGHDN, CDR2 FVKESK. There are 13 residues in the CDR3. CDR3 amino acids: CASSHSVQETQYF. The CDR3 bases are TGTGCCAGCAGCCACAGCGTACAAGAGACCCAGTACTTC. Full variable domain (missing parts from reference TRBV14 and TRBJ2-5): EAGVTQFPSHSVIEKGQTVTLRCDPISGHDNLYWYRRVMGKEIKFLLHFVKESKQDESGMPNNRFLAERTGGTYSTLKVQPAELEDSGVYFCASSHSVQETQYFGPGTRLLVL.

The gene calls are TRBV28 and TRBJ2-3; D is perhaps TRBD2 (5 bases). The germline V and J ends were trimmed by 6 bases and 3 bases, with 16 bases remaining between them. The CDR3 sequence is 15 residues long. The germline V gene has CDR1 MDHEN and CDR2 SYDVKM. The CDR3 is CASSLTKTWTDTQYF. The CDR3 DNA reads as TGTGCCAGCAGCCTGACTAAGACTTGGACAGATACGCAGTATTTT.

The genes are TRBV14 and TRBJ1-3; D gene uncertain. With 2 bases removed from V and 0 bases from J, the gap between germline ends came to 11 bases. Germline V gives CDR1 SGHDN, CDR2 FVKESK. The CDR3 totals 16 residues. The CDR3 bases are TGTGCCAGCAGCCAAAGGCGACAACCCTCTGGAAACACCATATATTTT. It codes for CASSQRRQPSGNTIYF.

This clone occurred once. This chain connects TRBV10-2 to TRBJ1-1; 8 bases are shared with TRBD1. Germline V gene data show CDR1 as WSHSY and CDR2 as SAAADI. The CDR3 is 15 amino acids. Unmatched junction bases numbered 6, after V lost 5 bases and J lost 1 base. CDR3 region: CASSHTGTGNTEAFF. Written as DNA, the CDR3 is TGCGCCAGCAGTCACACCGGGACAGGGAACACTGAAGCTTTCTTT.

The chain has TRBV29-1 and TRBJ1-1; no definite D call. V was clipped by 7 bases and J by 0 bases, with 15 bases between them. The CDR3 extends over 14 amino acids. Germline V CDR1 and CDR2: SQVTM, ANQGSEA. The CDR3 loop is CSALSGFLNTEAFF. In DNA form, the CDR3 reads TGCAGCGCCCTTAGCGGGTTTTTGAACACTGAAGCTTTCTTT.

The chain combines TRBV11-2 with TRBJ2-3; TRBD2 matches 11 bases. The CDR3 runs to 15 residues. CDR1 and CDR2 (germline): SGHAT, FQNNGV. With V trimmed by 3 bases and J by 2 bases, 1 base remained unmatched. CDR3 amino acids: CASSFSGGVTDTQYF. The CDR3 region has the DNA TGTGCCAGCAGCTTTAGCGGGGGGGTCACAGATACGCAGTATTTT.

This clone is medium-sized. V gene TRBV2 combines with J gene TRBJ1-2; D is unresolved. Germline CDR1 is SNHLY and CDR2 is FYNNEI. The CDR3 covers 13 residues. V gave up 6 bases and J gave up 8 bases, with 16 bases separating them. This CDR3 is CASRVDGPYGYTF. CDR3 sequence (DNA): TGTGCCAGCAGGGTGGACGGCCCGTACGGCTACACCTTC.

This clone was seen once. This chain links TRBV5-6 with TRBJ2-4; 10 nucleotides match TRBD2. CDR3 length: 19 amino acids. J was trimmed by 3 bases and V by 3 bases; bases with no gene match: 15. Germline lookup yields CDR1 SGHDT and CDR2 YYEEEE. CDR3 coding DNA: TGTGCCAGCAGCTACACCCCCGGGCTAGCGGGGGCCAACAAAAACATTCAGTACTTC. Its translation is CASSYTPGLAGANKNIQYF.

The chain is built from TRBV25-1 and TRBJ2-2; TRBD2 matches at 14 bases. V lost 5 bases and J lost 7; bases outside the gene matches: 6. Germline V gives CDR1 MGHDK, CDR2 SYGVNS. CDR3 length equals 16 residues. This chain's CDR3 is CASSWTSGRFVGELFF. CDR3 DNA: TGTGCCAGCAGTTGGACTAGCGGGAGGTTTGTCGGGGAGCTGTTTTTT.

This chain joins TRBV6-4 and TRBJ1-2; 7 bases match TRBD1. Trimming at V came to 9 bases and at J to 4 bases, leaving 8 bases not matched to a gene. In germline, CDR1 is MRHNA, CDR2 SNTAGT. The CDR3 sequence is 13 residues long. CDR3 in amino acids: CARETGRVYGYTF. Here the CDR3 DNA reads TGTGCCAGAGAGACAGGGAGGGTCTATGGCTACACCTTC.

This clone was seen just once. The V call is TRBV2, the J call TRBJ2-3; possible D gene TRBD2, 5 bases. Germline V gene data show CDR1 as SNHLY and CDR2 as FYNNEI. The CDR3 runs to 12 residues. The ends were cut back, 9 bases at V and 3 bases at J, with 10 bases in the middle. The CDR3 here is CASQTGTDTQYF. In DNA, the CDR3 is TGTGCCAGTCAAACGGGGACAGATACGCAGTATTTT. Filled out from reference TRBV2 and TRBJ2-3, the complete variable domain reads EPEVTQTPSHQVTQMGQEVILRCVPISNHLYFYWYRQILGQKVEFLVSFYNNEISEKSEIFDDQFSVERPDGSNFTLKIRSTKLEDSAMYFCASQTGTDTQYFGPGTRLTVL.

This clone appeared once. The chain couples TRBV6-5 to TRBJ2-1; the match to TRBD2 covers 8 bases. The CDR3 is 15 amino acids. Germline V gene data show CDR1 as MNHEY and CDR2 as SVGAGI. The ends lost 6 bases at V and 3 bases at J; junction bases unmatched: 7. CDR3: CASSRRGGLYNEQFF. The CDR3 DNA reads TGTGCCAGCAGCCGACGGGGGGGTCTCTACAATGAGCAGTTCTTC.

The CDR3: CASSPRSSGRAGDTQYF. DNA of the CDR3: TGTGCCAGCTCACCGCGTTCTAGCGGGAGGGCGGGAGATACGCAGTATTTT. The V gene is TRBV18, the J gene TRBJ2-3, with TRBD2 matching over 12 bases. CDR1 is KGHSH, CDR2 LQKENI, per germline. The junction had 9 bases not matched to a gene; V was cut back by 3 bases and J by 5 bases. The CDR3 covers 17 residues.